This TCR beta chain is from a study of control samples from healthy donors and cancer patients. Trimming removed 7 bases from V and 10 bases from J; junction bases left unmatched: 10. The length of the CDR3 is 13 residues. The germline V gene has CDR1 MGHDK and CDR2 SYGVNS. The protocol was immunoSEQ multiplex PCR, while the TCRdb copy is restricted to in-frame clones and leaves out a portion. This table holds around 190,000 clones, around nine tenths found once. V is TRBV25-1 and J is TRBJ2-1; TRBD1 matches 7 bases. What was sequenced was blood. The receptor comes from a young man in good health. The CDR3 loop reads CASTPWDRKEQFF. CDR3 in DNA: TGTGCCAGCACCCCTTGGGACAGAAAAGAGCAGTTCTTC. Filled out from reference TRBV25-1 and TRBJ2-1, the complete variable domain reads EADIYQTPRYLVIGTGKKITLECSQTMGHDKMYWYQQDPGMELHLIHYSYGVNSTEKGDLSSESTVSRIRTEHFPLTLESARPSHTSQYLCASTPWDRKEQFFGPGTRLTVL.